The source of this T cell receptor beta chain is a study of cytomegalovirus exposure and HLA in healthy donors. Study overall: The 130 or so validation repertoires and the approximately 630 first-cohort repertoires shared a platform, a later analysis reported.

To note about this clone: Its antigen is not known.

Study conclusions and caveats: Rarity held for most TCR sequences, but there were some public TCRs that occurred in many donors. Researchers counted 164 TCR beta chains as cytomegalovirus-associated. In a later analysis, first-cohort TCR clusters were found to tend to co-occur in the 120 or so validation repertoires.

Looked up from germline, CDR1 is SNHLY and CDR2 is FYNNEI. The CDR3 spans 11 residues. The V segment lost 3 bases and the J segment 16 bases; nucleotides outside the gene matches: 5. Only in-frame clones appear in the TCRdb table, and some are missing; sequencing was by immunoSEQ multiplex PCR. The table has some 150,000 clones, around 87% seen once. This chain connects TRBV2 to TRBJ2-1; TRBD2 matches 8 bases. The sequence was obtained from a woman in her 30s in good health and CMV-seronegative. The sequencing input was PBMCs. CDR3 in DNA: TGTGCCAGCAGTGAGCCCGGGAGGGGATTCTTC. Protein sequence: CASSEPGRGFF.